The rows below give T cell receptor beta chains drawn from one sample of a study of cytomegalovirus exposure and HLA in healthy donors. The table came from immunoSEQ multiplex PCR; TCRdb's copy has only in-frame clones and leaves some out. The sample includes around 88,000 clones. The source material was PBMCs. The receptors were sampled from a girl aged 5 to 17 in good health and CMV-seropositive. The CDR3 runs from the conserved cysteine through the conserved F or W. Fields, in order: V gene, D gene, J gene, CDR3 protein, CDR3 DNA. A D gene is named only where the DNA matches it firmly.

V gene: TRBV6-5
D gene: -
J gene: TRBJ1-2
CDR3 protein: CASSYGGNRVSVTF
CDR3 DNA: TGTGCCAGCAGTTACGGTGGGAACAGGGTTTCAGTCACCTTC

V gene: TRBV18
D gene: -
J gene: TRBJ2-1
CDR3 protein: CASSEGLYNEQFF
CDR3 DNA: TGTGCCAGCTCCGAGGGACTCTACAATGAGCAGTTCTTC

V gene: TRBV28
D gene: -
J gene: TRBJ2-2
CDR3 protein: CASSLSPGAGTGELFF
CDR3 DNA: TGTGCCAGCAGTTTATCCCCGGGAGCAGGCACCGGGGAGCTGTTTTTT

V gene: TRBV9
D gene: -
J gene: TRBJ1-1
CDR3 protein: CASSAGAGYNTEAFF
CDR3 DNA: TGTGCCAGCAGCGCAGGGGCAGGCTACAACACTGAAGCTTTCTTT

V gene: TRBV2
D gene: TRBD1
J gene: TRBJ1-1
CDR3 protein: CASRGVPDRAGGFF
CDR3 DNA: TGTGCCAGCAGGGGGGTCCCTGACAGGGCCGGAGGGTTCTTT

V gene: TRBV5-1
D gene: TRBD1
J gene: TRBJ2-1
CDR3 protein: CASSSVGTGTDNEQFF
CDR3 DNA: TGCGCCAGCAGCTCGGTCGGGACAGGGACAGACAATGAGCAGTTCTTC

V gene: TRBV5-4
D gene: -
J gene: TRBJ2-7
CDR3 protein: CASSLPGLSSYEQYF
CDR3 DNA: TGTGCCAGCAGCTTGCCGGGACTCAGCTCCTACGAGCAGTACTTC

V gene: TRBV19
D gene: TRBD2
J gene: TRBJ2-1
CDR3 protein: CASSIGLAGGYNEQFF
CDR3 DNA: TGTGCCAGTAGTATAGGTCTAGCGGGAGGCTACAATGAGCAGTTCTTC

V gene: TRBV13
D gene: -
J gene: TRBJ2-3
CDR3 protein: CASSLNPRKPTDTQYF
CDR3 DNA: TGTGCCAGCAGCTTAAATCCGAGGAAACCCACAGATACGCAGTATTTT

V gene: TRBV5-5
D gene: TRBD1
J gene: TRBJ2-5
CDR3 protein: CASSFEGAGETQYF
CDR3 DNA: TGTGCCAGCAGCTTCGAGGGGGCTGGAGAGACCCAGTACTTC

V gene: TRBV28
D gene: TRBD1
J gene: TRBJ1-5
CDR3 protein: CASRGGQGRNQPQHF
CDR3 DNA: TGTGCCAGCAGGGGCGGACAGGGGCGCAATCAGCCCCAGCATTTT

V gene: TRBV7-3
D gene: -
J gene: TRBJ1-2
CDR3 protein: CASSSGGGLNYGYTF
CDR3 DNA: TGTGCCAGCAGCTCGGGTGGGGGCCTCAACTATGGCTACACCTTC

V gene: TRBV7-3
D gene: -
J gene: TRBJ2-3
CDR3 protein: CASSHTPGVTDTQYF
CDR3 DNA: TGTGCCAGCAGCCATACCCCCGGAGTCACAGATACGCAGTATTTT

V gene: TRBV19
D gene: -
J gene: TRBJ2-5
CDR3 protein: CASSIVALIAPETQYF
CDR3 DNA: TGTGCCAGTAGTATAGTTGCACTCATAGCGCCCGAGACCCAGTACTTC

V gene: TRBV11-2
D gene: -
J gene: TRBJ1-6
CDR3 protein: CASSQIHASPLHF
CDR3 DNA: TGTGCCAGCAGCCAGATCCACGCCTCACCCCTCCACTTT

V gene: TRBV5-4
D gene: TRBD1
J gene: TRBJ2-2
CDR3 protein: CASSSTGGRNTGELFF
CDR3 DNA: TGTGCCAGCAGCAGCACAGGGGGACGGAACACCGGGGAGCTGTTTTTT

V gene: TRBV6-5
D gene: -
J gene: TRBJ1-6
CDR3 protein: CASSPGHSNSPLHF
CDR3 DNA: TGTGCCAGCAGCCCGGGACACAGCAATTCACCCCTCCACTTT

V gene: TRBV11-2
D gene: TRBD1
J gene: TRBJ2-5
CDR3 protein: CASSLGQGETQYF
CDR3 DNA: TGTGCCAGCAGCTTAGGACAGGGGGAGACCCAGTACTTC

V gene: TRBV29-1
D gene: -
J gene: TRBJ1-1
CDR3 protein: CSVLTGGNTEAFF
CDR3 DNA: TGCAGCGTTTTGACAGGAGGGAACACTGAAGCTTTCTTT

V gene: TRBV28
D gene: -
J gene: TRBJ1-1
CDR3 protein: CASREQGPTEAFF
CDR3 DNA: TGTGCCAGCAGGGAACAGGGTCCCACTGAAGCTTTCTTT

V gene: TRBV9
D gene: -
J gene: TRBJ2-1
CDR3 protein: CASSVGAGPSTYNEQFF
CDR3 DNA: TGTGCCAGCAGCGTAGGTGCAGGCCCAAGCACCTACAATGAGCAGTTCTTC

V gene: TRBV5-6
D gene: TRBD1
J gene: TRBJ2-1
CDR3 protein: CASSVDRGATDNEQFF
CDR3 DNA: TGTGCCAGCAGCGTCGACAGGGGGGCCACGGACAATGAGCAGTTCTTC

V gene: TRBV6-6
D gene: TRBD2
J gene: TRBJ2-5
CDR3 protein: CASSYLGGVQETQYF
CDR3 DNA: TGTGCCAGCAGTTATCTCGGGGGGGTTCAAGAGACCCAGTACTTC

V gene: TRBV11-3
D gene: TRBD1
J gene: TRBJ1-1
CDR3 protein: CASRGQGAEDTEAFF
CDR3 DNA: TGTGCCAGCCGCGGACAGGGGGCGGAGGACACTGAAGCTTTCTTT

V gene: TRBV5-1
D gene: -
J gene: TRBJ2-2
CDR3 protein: CASSFRDLNTGELFF
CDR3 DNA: TGCGCCAGCAGCTTCCGGGACTTGAACACCGGGGAGCTGTTTTTT

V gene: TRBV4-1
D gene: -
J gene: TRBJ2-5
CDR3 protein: CASSGGAGETQYF
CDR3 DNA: TGCGCCAGCAGCGGCGGGGCGGGGGAGACCCAGTACTTC

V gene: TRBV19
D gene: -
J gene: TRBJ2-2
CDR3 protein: CASSIDSPGELFF
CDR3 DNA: TGTGCCAGTAGTATCGACAGCCCCGGGGAGCTGTTTTTT

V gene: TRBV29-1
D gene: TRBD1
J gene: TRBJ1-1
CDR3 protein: CSVGQTGGGFTEAFF
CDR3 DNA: TGCAGCGTCGGCCAGACAGGGGGCGGATTCACTGAAGCTTTCTTT

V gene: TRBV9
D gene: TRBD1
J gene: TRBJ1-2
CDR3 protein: CASSGWDRAHGYTF
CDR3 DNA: TGTGCCAGCAGCGGATGGGACAGGGCTCATGGCTACACCTTC

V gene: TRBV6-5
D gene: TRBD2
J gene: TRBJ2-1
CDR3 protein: CASGPGLAIYNEQFF
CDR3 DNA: TGTGCCAGCGGGCCGGGACTAGCGATCTACAATGAGCAGTTCTTC

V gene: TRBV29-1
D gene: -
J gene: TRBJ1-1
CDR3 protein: CSVPGGREAFF
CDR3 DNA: TGCAGCGTACCCGGAGGGCGGGAAGCTTTCTTT